This T cell receptor beta chain is from a study of response to subunit inactivated influenza vaccine. Germline V gives CDR1 WSHSY, CDR2 SAAADI. CDR3 length equals 15 residues. Study findings and constraints: It was suggested by the authors that few new T cells are recruited by each seasonal influenza vaccination.

The table lists this clonotype with a few counts. Its target is not known. One junction end does not reproduce the germline sequence, and a read error may be involved. TCRdb re-derived calls from the RT-PCR reads in MiXCR, one entry per CDR3 protein. Here the sample spans hundreds of thousands of distinct CDR3 sequences, 15% to 17% being singletons. Material: PBMCs from blood, obtained 11 to 12 days after vaccination. J is TRBJ2-3 and V is TRBV10-2; unclear D gene. The clonotype comes from a man aged 50 to 59 who received an inactivated influenza vaccine. This CDR3 reads CASSELGVRTDTQYF. The CDR3 nucleotides read TGCGCCAGCAGCGAGTTAGGTGTCCGCACAGATACGCAGTATTTT.